This T cell receptor (beta chain) appears in the sequencing data of a study of blood T cell repertoires in COVID-19. Looked up from germline, CDR1 is MNHGY and CDR2 is SVAAGI. The CDR3 extends over 19 amino acids. V was cut by 8 bases and J by 4 bases, with 33 bases left in between. Repertoires were generated with immunoSEQ multiplex PCR, while TCRdb's copy carries only in-frame clones and drops some. The sample records under 450,000 clones, about 86% being singletons. This sequence originates from a woman aged 55-75 years with COVID-19, enrolled during active disease. The chain employs TRBV6-9 and TRBJ2-7; possibly TRBD2 for D (5 bases). The sequencing input was peripheral blood. CDR3 protein: CASVSRGRNPSTSGYEQYF. In DNA form, the CDR3 reads TGTGCCAGCGTGAGTCGCGGCAGGAACCCCTCAACATCGGGGTACGAGCAGTACTTC.